This TCR beta chain was sequenced in a study of blood T cells in healthy people across ages. Notes on the study in general: Naive T cell percentage showed a strong correlation with the diversity of TCR beta.

Trimming removed 1 base from V and 1 base from J; junction bases left unmatched: 16. The CDR3 length is 19 residues. From germline, CDR1 is SGDLS and CDR2 YYNGEE. Sample-barcoded 5' priming and a J-beta primer mix drove a second PCR of roughly 6 to 12 cycles. TCRdb recomputed calls from the 5' RACE reads with MiXCR, one row per CDR3 protein. The table has 600,000 to 900,000 distinct CDR3 sequences, around a quarter seen once. This clonotype was detected only a few times. Its target is not known. Separately, the same data were catalogued under a study of T cells of mothers and their children.

The sequence derives from a boy between 10 and 17 years old in good health. Material for sequencing was blood. The chain links TRBV9 to TRBJ1-1, with 7 bases that match TRBD1. CDR3 sequence reads: CASSVTKGAFPPGNTEAFF. The CDR3 DNA follows: TGTGCCAGCAGCGTAACGAAGGGGGCCTTCCCCCCCGGGAACACTGAAGCTTTCTTT.